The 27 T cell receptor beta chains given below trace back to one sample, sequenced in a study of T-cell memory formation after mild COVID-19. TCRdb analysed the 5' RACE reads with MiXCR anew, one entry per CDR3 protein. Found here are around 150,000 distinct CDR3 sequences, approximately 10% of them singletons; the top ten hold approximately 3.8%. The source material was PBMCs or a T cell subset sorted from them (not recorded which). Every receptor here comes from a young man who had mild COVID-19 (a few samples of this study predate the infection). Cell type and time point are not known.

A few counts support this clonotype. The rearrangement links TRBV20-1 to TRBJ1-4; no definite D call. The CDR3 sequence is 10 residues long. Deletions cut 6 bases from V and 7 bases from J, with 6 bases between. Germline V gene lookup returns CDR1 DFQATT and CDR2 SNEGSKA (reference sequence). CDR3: CSASREKLFF. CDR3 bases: TGCAGTGCCAGTCGTGAAAAACTGTTTTTT.

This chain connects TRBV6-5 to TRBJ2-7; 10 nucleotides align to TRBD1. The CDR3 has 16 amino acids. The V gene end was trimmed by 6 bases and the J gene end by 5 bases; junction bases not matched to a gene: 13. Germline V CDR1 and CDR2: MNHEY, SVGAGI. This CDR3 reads CASRTGGMGALHEQYF. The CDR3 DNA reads TGTGCCAGCAGGACAGGGGGCATGGGTGCGCTCCACGAGCAGTACTTC.

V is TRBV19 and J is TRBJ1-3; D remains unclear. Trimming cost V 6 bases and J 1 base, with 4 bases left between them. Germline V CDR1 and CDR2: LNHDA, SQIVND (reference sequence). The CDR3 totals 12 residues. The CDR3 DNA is TGTGCCAGTAGCGATTCTGGAAACACCATATATTTT. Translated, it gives CASSDSGNTIYF.

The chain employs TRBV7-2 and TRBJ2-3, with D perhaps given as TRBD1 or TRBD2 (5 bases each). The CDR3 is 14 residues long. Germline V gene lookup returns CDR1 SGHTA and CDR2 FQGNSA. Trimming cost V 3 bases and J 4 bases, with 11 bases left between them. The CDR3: CASSLNLGADTQYF. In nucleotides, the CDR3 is TGTGCCAGCAGCTTGAACTTGGGGGCAGATACGCAGTATTTT.

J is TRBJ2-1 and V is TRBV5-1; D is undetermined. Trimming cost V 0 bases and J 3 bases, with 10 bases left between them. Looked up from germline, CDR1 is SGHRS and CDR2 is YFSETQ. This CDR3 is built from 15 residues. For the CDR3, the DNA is TGCGCCAGCAGCTTGGACGCGAACGGCTACAATGAGCAGTTCTTC. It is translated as CASSLDANGYNEQFF.

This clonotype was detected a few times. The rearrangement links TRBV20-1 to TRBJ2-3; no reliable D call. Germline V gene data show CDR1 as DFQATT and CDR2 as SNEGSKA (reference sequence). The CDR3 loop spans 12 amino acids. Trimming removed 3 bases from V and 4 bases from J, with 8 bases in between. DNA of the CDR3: TGCAGTGCTAGCCGCGGCGCAGATACGCAGTATTTT. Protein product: CSASRGADTQYF.

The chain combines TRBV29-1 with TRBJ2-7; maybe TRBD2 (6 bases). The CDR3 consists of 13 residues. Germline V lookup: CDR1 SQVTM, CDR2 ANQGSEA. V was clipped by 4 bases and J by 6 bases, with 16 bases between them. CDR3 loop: CSVAGTGAAEQYF. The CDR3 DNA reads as TGCAGCGTTGCAGGGACGGGAGCGGCCGAGCAGTACTTC.

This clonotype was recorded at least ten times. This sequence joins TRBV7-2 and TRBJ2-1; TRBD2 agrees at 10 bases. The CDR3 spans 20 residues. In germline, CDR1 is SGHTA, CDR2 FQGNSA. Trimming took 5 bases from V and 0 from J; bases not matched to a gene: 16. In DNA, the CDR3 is TGTGCCAGCAGCCCATGGGCAGCGGGGGGGCCCCTGTTCTCCTACAATGAGCAGTTCTTC. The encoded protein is CASSPWAAGGPLFSYNEQFF.

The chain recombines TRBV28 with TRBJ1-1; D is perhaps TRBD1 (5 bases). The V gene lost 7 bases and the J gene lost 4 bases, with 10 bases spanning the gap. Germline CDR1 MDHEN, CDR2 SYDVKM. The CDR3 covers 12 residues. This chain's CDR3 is CASIRGGTEAFF. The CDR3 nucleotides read TGTGCCAGCATACGGGGGGGCACTGAAGCTTTCTTT.

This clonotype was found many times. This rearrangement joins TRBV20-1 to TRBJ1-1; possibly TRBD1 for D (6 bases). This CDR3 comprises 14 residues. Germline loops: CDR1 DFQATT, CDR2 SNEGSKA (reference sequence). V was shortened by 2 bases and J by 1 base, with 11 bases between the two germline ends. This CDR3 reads CSARLGGGNTEAFF. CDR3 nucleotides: TGCAGTGCTAGATTGGGGGGCGGGAACACTGAAGCTTTCTTT.

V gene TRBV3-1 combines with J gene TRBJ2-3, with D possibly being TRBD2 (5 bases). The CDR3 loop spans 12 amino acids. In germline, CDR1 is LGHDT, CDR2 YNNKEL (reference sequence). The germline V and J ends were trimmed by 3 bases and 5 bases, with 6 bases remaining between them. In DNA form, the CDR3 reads TGTGCCAGCAGCCACCGGGGAGATACGCAGTATTTT. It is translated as CASSHRGDTQYF.

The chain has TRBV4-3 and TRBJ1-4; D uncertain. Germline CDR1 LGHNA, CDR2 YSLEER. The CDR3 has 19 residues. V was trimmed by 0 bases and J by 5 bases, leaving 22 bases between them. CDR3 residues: CASSQEVRNRNRSNEKLFF. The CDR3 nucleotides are TGCGCCAGCAGCCAAGAAGTCAGGAACCGAAACAGATCCAATGAAAAACTGTTTTTT.

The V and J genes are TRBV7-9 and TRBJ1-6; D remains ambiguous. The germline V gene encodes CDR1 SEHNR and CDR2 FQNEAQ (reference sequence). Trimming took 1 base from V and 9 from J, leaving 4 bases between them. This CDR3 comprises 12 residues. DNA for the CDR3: TGTGCCAGCAGCTTAGGGCGTTCACCCCTCCACTTT. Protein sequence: CASSLGRSPLHF.

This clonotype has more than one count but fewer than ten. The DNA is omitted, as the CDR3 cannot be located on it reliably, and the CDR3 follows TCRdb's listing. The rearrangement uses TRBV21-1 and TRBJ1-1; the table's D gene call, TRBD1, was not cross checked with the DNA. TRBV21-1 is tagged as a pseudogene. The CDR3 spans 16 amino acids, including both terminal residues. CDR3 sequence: CASSKSIWGLGTEAFF.

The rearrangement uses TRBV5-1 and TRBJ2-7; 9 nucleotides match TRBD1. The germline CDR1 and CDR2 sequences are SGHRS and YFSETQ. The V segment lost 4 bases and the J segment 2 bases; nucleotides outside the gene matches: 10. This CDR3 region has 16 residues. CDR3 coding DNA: TGCGCCAGCAGCCTAGGACAGGGGATGGGCACCTACGAGCAGTACTTC. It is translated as CASSLGQGMGTYEQYF.

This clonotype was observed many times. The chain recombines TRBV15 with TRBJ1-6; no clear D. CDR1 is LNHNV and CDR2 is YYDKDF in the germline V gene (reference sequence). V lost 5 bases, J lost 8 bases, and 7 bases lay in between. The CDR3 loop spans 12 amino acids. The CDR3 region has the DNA TGTGCCACCAGCGCCCAGGATTCACCCCTCCACTTT. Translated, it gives CATSAQDSPLHF. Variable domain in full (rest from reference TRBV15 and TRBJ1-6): DAMVIQNPRYQVTQFGKPVTLSCSQTLNHNVMYWYQQKSSQAPKLLFHYYDKDFNNEADTPDNFQSRRPNTSFCFLDIRSPGLGDTAMYLCATSAQDSPLHFGNGTRLTVT.

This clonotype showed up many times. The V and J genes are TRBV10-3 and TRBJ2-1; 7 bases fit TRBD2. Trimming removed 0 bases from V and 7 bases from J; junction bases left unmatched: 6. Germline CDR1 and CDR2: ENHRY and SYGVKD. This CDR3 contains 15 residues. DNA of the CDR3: TGTGCCATCAGTGAGTCATCAGCGGGGAGGAATGAGCAGTTCTTC. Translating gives CAISESSAGRNEQFF.

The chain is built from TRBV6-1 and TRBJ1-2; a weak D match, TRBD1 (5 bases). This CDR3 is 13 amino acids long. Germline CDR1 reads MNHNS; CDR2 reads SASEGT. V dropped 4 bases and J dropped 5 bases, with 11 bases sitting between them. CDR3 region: CASSVQGLYGYTF. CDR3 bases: TGTGCCAGCAGTGTGCAGGGTTTATATGGCTACACCTTC.

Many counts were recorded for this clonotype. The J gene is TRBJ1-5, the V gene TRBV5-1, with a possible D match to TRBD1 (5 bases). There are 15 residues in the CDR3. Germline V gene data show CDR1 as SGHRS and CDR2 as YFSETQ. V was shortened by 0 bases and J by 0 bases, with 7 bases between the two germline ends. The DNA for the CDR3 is TGCGCCAGCAGCTTGGCAGGGTATAGCAATCAGCCCCAGCATTTT. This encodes CASSLAGYSNQPQHF.

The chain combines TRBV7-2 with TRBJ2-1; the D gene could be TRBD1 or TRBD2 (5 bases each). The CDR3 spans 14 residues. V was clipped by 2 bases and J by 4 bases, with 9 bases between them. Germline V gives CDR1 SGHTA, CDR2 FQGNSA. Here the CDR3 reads CASSLRGGYNEQFF. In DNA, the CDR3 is TGTGCCAGCAGCTTACGGGGCGGTTACAATGAGCAGTTCTTC. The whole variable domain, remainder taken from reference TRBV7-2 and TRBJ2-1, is GAGVSQSPSNKVTEKGKDVELRCDPISGHTALYWYRQSLGQGLEFLIYFQGNSAPDKSGLPSDRFSAERTGGSVSTLTIQRTQQEDSAVYLCASSLRGGYNEQFFGPGTRLTVL.

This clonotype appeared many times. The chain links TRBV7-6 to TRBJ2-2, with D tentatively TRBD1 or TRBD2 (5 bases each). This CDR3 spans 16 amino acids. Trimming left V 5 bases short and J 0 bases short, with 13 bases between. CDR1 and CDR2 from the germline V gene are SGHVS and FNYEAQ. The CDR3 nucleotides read TGTGCCAGCAGCCCAGGGTCGGGGACGAACACCGGGGAGCTGTTTTTT. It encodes CASSPGSGTNTGELFF.

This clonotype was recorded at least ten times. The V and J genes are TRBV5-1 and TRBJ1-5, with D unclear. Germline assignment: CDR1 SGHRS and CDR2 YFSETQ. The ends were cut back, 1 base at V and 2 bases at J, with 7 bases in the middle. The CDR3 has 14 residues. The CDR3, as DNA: TGCGCCAGCAGCTTGTCAGGAGGCAATCAGCCCCAGCATTTT. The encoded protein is CASSLSGGNQPQHF.

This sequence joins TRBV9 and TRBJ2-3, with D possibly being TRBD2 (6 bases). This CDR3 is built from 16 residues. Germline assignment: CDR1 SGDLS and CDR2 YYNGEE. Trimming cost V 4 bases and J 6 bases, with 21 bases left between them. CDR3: CASSTERVLIADTQYF. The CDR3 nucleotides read TGTGCCAGCAGCACGGAGCGGGTCCTTATAGCCGATACGCAGTATTTT.

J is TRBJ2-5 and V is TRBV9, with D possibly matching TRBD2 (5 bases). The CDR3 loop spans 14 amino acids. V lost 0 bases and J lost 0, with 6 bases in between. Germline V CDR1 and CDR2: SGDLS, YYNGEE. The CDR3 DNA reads TGTGCCAGCAGCGTAGGGGAGTACCAAGAGACCCAGTACTTC. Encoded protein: CASSVGEYQETQYF.

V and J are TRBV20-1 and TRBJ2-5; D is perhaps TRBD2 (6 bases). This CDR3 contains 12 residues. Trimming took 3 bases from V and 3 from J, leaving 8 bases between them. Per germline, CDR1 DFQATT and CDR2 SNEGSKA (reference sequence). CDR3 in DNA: TGCAGTGCTAGGGAGGGGAAAGAGACCCAGTACTTC. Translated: CSAREGKETQYF.

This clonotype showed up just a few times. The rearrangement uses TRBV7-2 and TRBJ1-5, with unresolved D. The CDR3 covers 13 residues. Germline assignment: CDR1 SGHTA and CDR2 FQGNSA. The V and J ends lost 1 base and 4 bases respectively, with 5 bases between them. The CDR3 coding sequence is TGTGCCAGCAGCTTAGTCCGAAATCAGCCCCAGCATTTT. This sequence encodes CASSLVRNQPQHF. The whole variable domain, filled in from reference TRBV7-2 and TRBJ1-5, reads GAGVSQSPSNKVTEKGKDVELRCDPISGHTALYWYRQSLGQGLEFLIYFQGNSAPDKSGLPSDRFSAERTGGSVSTLTIQRTQQEDSAVYLCASSLVRNQPQHFGDGTRLSIL.

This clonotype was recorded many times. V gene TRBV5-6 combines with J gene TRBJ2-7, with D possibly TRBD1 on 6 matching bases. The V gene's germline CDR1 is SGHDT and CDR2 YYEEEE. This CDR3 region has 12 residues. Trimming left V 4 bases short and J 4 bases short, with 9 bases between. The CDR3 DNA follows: TGTGCCAGCAGCATGGGGACATACGAGCAGTACGTC. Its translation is CASSMGTYEQYV.